This T cell receptor beta chain was sequenced in a study of neurological immune-mediated disorders. There are many counts of this clonotype. The V gene end was trimmed by 2 bases and the J gene end by 9 bases; junction bases not matched to a gene: 5. The CDR3 sequence is 14 residues long. Synthesis of cDNA used 5'RACE (with 10-nucleotide random UMIs). A single run covered 15-18 subjects with over 180 million TCR-beta sequences. Each CDR3 protein gets one entry after TCRdb re-called the 5' RACE reads with MiXCR. The table records 50,000 or so distinct CDR3 sequences, about a quarter of them present only once.

The sequence derives from a woman between 65 and 79 years old in good health. The sample comprised PBMCs. This chain connects TRBV12-3 or TRBV12-4 to TRBJ1-5; TRBD1 matches 9 bases. The CDR3 is CASSLWTGARPQHF. CDR3 in DNA: TGTGCCAGCAGTTTATGGACAGGGGCCAGGCCCCAGCATTTT.